This T cell receptor (beta chain) was identified in a study of PD-L1 blockade in urothelial cancer. Study details: Patients' histories included 0 to 3 prior chemotherapy regimens. Whole-study findings and limits: Below-median pretreatment blood TCR clonality was a predictor of better survival.

In the case of this clone: What it binds is not known.

In germline, CDR1 is SGHTA, CDR2 FQGTGA. The CDR3 totals 16 residues. The V gene end was trimmed by 4 bases and the J gene end by 7 bases; junction bases not matched to a gene: 7. Profiled with immunoSEQ multiplex PCR; TCRdb holds only in-frame clones, not every one. The sample has 30,000 to 35,000 clones, around 82% seen once. Specified time point: pretreatment peripheral blood. Locally advanced or metastatic urothelial carcinoma affected the patients. Per-patient samples, pretreatment and on-treatment, numbered 1 to 8. The chain uses TRBV7-3 and TRBJ2-1, with 13 bases lining up with TRBD2. Material: PBMCs, obtained around atezolizumab (anti-PD-L1) treatment. The source of this sequence is a man between 60 and 75 years old with urothelial cancer. The DNA of the CDR3 is TGTGCCAGCAGCTCCCAACCGGGACTAGCGGGGAATGAGCAGTTCTTC. This sequence encodes CASSSQPGLAGNEQFF.